The 13 T cell receptor beta chains below all came from one sample that was sequenced in a study of blood T cell repertoires in COVID-19. TCRdb's copy holds only in-frame clones and misses some; the assay was immunoSEQ multiplex PCR. This table has 350,000 to 400,000 clones, around 89% appearing once. Sequenced material: PBMCs or T cells enriched from blood (not recorded which). These receptors came from a woman younger than 45 with acute COVID-19.

The CDR3: CASSLDSLSYEQYF. The CDR3 DNA is TGTGCCAGCAGCCTTGACAGTTTGTCCTACGAGCAGTACTTC. This chain uses TRBV3-1 (or the pseudogene TRBV3-2) with TRBJ2-7; tentative D call: TRBD1 (5 bases). The CDR3 spans 14 residues. CDR1 and CDR2 from the germline V gene are LGHDT and YNNKEL (reference sequence). Deletions cut 4 bases from V and 1 base from J, with 11 bases between.

This rearrangement joins TRBV24-1 to TRBJ1-2; 9 nucleotides align to TRBD1. The germline CDR1 and CDR2 sequences are KGHDR and SFDVKD. The CDR3 is 16 residues long. Losses at the gene ends were 2 bases for V and 7 bases for J; bases not matched to a gene: 10. The DNA for the CDR3 is TGTGCCACCAGTGATTCCCGTCCGGGACAGGGAGGTGGCTACACCTTC. It specifies CATSDSRPGQGGGYTF.

The V gene is TRBV29-1, the J gene TRBJ2-7, with a possible D match to TRBD2 (7 bases). The CDR3 sequence is 14 residues long. V was trimmed by 7 bases and J by 6 bases, leaving 22 bases between them. Per germline, CDR1 SQVTM and CDR2 ANQGSEA. CDR3 sequence: CSAQGGGGVREQYF. CDR3 DNA sequence: TGCAGCGCACAAGGGGGGGGCGGTGTTCGCGAGCAGTACTTC.

This chain joins TRBV27 and TRBJ1-5; 8 bases agree with TRBD1. The germline V gene has CDR1 MNHEY and CDR2 SMNVEV (reference sequence). J gave up 7 bases and V 2 bases, and 7 bases lay outside the gene matches. The CDR3 loop spans 15 amino acids. The CDR3 reads CASSLGTGGRQPQHF. DNA of the CDR3: TGTGCCAGCAGTTTAGGAACAGGGGGAAGACAGCCCCAGCATTTT.

This clone appeared a single time. V and J are TRBV6-2 or TRBV6-3 and TRBJ1-2, with a weak D call TRBD1 (6 bases). Germline values: CDR1 MNHEY, CDR2 SVGEGT. V lost 1 base to trimming and J lost 4 bases, with 13 bases between them. The CDR3 contains 15 residues. The CDR3 loop reads CASSYLARGAYGYTF. The CDR3 DNA follows: TGTGCCAGCAGTTACTTGGCCAGGGGTGCCTATGGCTACACCTTC.

The chain uses TRBV6-1 and TRBJ1-2, with D perhaps TRBD1 (5 bases). CDR3 length equals 18 residues. V was trimmed by 1 base and J by 2 bases, leaving 20 bases between them. Germline V gene lookup returns CDR1 MNHNS and CDR2 SASEGT. The CDR3 region has the DNA TGTGCCAGCAGTGAAGATCTGGTAGGGGAAGCTCTCAACTATGGCTACACCTTC. It translates to CASSEDLVGEALNYGYTF.

The chain uses TRBV6-5 and TRBJ1-5; D unresolved. The V end lost 8 bases, the J end lost 6 bases, and 14 bases lay between the germline ends. Germline V gene sequence: CDR1 MNHEY, CDR2 SVGAGI. The CDR3 covers 13 residues. CDR3 DNA sequence: TGTGCCAGCGGCTCCGAAAGATTTCAGCCCCAGCATTTT. Encoded protein: CASGSERFQPQHF.

CDR3: CASSVGGGEYEQYF. CDR3 nucleotides: TGTGCCAGCAGCGTAGGCGGGGGGGAATACGAGCAGTACTTC. This chain connects TRBV9 to TRBJ2-7, with TRBD2 identical over 9 bases. The CDR3 runs 14 residues. Germline values: CDR1 SGDLS, CDR2 YYNGEE. J lost 4 bases, V lost 0 bases, and 2 bases had no gene match.

This chain links TRBV4-1 with TRBJ1-2, with 8 bases lining up with TRBD1. J lost 3 bases, V lost 5 bases, and 14 bases had no gene match. This CDR3 has 17 amino acids. CDR1 and CDR2 from the germline V gene are MGHRA and YSYEKL. This chain's CDR3 is CASSTRFSTGEDYGYTF. CDR3 nucleotides: TGCGCCAGCAGCACACGATTCTCGACAGGGGAAGACTATGGCTACACCTTC.

The chain recombines TRBV18 with TRBJ2-2; tentatively, D is TRBD1 (6 bases). Trimming shortened V by 2 bases and J by 2 bases, and 12 bases separated the two germline ends. The CDR3 spans 16 residues. The germline gives CDR1 KGHSH, CDR2 LQKENI. The CDR3 loop is CASSPFARGNTGELFF. The CDR3 DNA reads TGTGCCAGCTCACCATTTGCCAGGGGAAACACCGGGGAGCTGTTTTTT.

The chain has TRBV3-1 (or the pseudogene TRBV3-2) and TRBJ2-3, with 12 nucleotides matching TRBD2. J lost 7 bases, V lost 1 base, and 12 bases had no gene match. The CDR3 loop spans 18 amino acids. CDR1 is LGHDT and CDR2 is YNNKEL in the germline V gene (reference sequence). CDR3: CASSQAFAASGGVHTQYF. The CDR3, as DNA: TGTGCCAGCAGCCAAGCCTTCGCGGCTAGCGGGGGGGTCCATACGCAGTATTTT.

This chain uses TRBV3-1 (or the pseudogene TRBV3-2) with TRBJ2-3; no definite D call. Trimming cost V 6 bases and J 6 bases, with 16 bases left between them. The CDR3 spans 14 residues. Looked up from germline, CDR1 is LGHDT and CDR2 is YNNKEL (reference sequence). The CDR3, as DNA: TGTGCCAGCAGACGAGATTACTCACAGGATACGCAGTATTTT. Translation: CASRRDYSQDTQYF.

The chain is built from TRBV27 and TRBJ2-3; 11 bases map to TRBD2. V was clipped by 5 bases and J by 0 bases; unmatched bases: 10. The CDR3 has 18 amino acids. Germline V gene lookup returns CDR1 MNHEY and CDR2 SMNVEV (reference sequence). This chain's CDR3 is CASSISGGAVSSTDTQYF. CDR3 nucleotide sequence: TGTGCCAGCAGTATTAGCGGGGGGGCTGTTTCGAGCACAGATACGCAGTATTTT.